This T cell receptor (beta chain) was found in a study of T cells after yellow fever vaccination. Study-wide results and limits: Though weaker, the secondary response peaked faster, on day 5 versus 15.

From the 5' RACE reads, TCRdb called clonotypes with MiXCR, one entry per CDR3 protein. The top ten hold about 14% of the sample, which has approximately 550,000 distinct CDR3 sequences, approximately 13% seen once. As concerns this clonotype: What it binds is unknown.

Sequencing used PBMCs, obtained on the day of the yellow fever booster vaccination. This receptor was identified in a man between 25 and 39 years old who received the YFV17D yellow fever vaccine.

The CDR3 spells CAISQAGGSHEQYF. As DNA, the CDR3 is TGTGCCATCAGTCAGGCAGGGGGGTCTCACGAGCAGTACTTC. The chain couples TRBV10-3 to TRBJ2-7; TRBD1 might be the D (7 bases). Germline V lookup: CDR1 ENHRY, CDR2 SYGVKD. The V gene lost 5 bases and the J gene lost 5 bases, with 16 bases spanning the gap. CDR3 length: 14 residues.